The rows below give T cell receptor beta chains drawn from one sample of a study of blood T cell repertoires in COVID-19. Sequenced by immunoSEQ multiplex PCR; TCRdb stores in-frame clones only, minus some. The sample lists more than 150,000 clones; about 84% were seen once. What was sequenced was peripheral blood. The receptor source for this set is a human donor in a cohort sampled during active COVID-19. CDR3s include the opening cysteine and the closing phenylalanine or tryptophan. A D gene is named only where the DNA matches it firmly. Size tells how often a clone was seen (once, few, many) or the class of an expanded clone, and some rows leave it out.

. | TRBJ2-1 | TRBV11-2 | . | CASSSSYDEQFF | TGTGCCAGCAGCTCCTCCTATGATGAGCAGTTCTTC
. | TRBJ1-1 | TRBV10-3 | . | CAISEEDSPNTEAFF | TGTGCCATCAGTGAGGAGGACAGCCCGAACACTGAAGCTTTCTTT
. | TRBJ1-1 | TRBV30 | . | CAWSLGANTEAFF | TGTGCCTGGAGTCTGGGGGCGAACACTGAAGCTTTCTTT
few | TRBJ2-2 | TRBV2 | TRBD1 | CASWDSPTGELFF | TGTGCCAGTTGGGACAGCCCCACCGGGGAGCTGTTTTTT
. | TRBJ2-7 | TRBV10-1 | TRBD1 | CASSESKGQYYDEQYF | TGCGCCAGCAGTGAGTCGAAGGGACAGTATTACGACGAGCAGTACTTC
. | TRBJ1-2 | TRBV6-5 | TRBD1 | CASSYSRGQVGYGYTF | TGTGCCAGCAGTTACTCGAGAGGACAGGTGGGCTATGGCTACACCTTC
. | TRBJ2-3 | TRBV7-2 | . | CASSQTRSGGDTQYF | TGTGCCAGCAGCCAGACTAGGTCAGGGGGAGATACGCAGTATTTT
. | TRBJ2-7 | TRBV9 | TRBD1 | CASSGDREGFYEQYF | TGTGCCAGCAGCGGAGACAGGGAAGGGTTCTACGAGCAGTACTTC
. | TRBJ2-1 | TRBV7-9 | TRBD2 | CASSLALTSGGSYNEQFF | TGTGCCAGCAGCTTGGCCCTTACTAGCGGGGGGTCCTACAATGAGCAGTTCTTC
. | TRBJ1-2 | TRBV7-9 | TRBD1 | CASSLSLAGGNGYTF | TGTGCCAGCAGCTTAAGTTTGGCAGGGGGCAATGGCTACACCTTC
. | TRBJ1-5 | TRBV6-2/TRBV6-3 | . | CASSYQNQPQHF | TGTGCCAGCAGTTACCAGAATCAGCCCCAGCATTTT
. | TRBJ1-1 | TRBV12-3/TRBV12-4 | . | CASSFSRNTEAFF | TGTGCCAGCAGTTTTTCCAGGAACACTGAAGCTTTCTTT
. | TRBJ2-1 | TRBV11-3 | . | CASSLDHSSAGGTEQFF | TGTGCCAGCAGCTTAGATCATTCCAGTGCCGGAGGAACTGAGCAGTTCTTC
. | TRBJ2-7 | TRBV5-1 | TRBD1 | CASSFSSGQPSYEQYF | TGCGCCAGCAGCTTTTCCTCGGGACAGCCTTCCTACGAGCAGTACTTC
. | TRBJ1-5 | TRBV6-4 | . | CARNFRGNQPQHF | TGTGCCAGAAATTTCCGGGGCAATCAGCCCCAGCATTTT
. | TRBJ2-7 | TRBV6-5 | . | CASGRGAGYEQYF | TGTGCCAGCGGCCGGGGAGCGGGCTACGAGCAGTACTTC
. | TRBJ2-7 | TRBV18 | . | CASSPPQSYEQYF | TGTGCCAGCTCACCACCGCAGTCCTACGAGCAGTACTTC
. | TRBJ2-5 | TRBV7-2 | . | CARLYVGGVETQYF | TGTGCCAGACTATACGTGGGGGGTGTGGAGACCCAGTACTTC
once | TRBJ1-1 | TRBV29-1 | . | CSVEPPGNTEAFF | TGCAGCGTAGAACCTCCGGGAAACACTGAAGCTTTCTTT
once | TRBJ2-5 | TRBV6-6 | TRBD2 | CASSPRPGLAGRETQYF | TGTGCCAGCAGTCCTCGCCCGGGACTAGCGGGGAGGGAGACCCAGTACTTC
once | TRBJ2-7 | TRBV12-3/TRBV12-4 | . | CASSSTDGGRQYF | TGTGCCAGCAGTTCGACCGACGGAGGCAGGCAGTACTTC
. | TRBJ1-2 | TRBV10-2 | TRBD1 | CASRGQEDPNYGYTF | TGCGCCAGCAGGGGACAGGAAGATCCTAACTATGGCTACACCTTC
few | TRBJ2-5 | TRBV19 | . | CASHPISLEIQETQYF | TGTGCCAGTCACCCTATCTCTTTAGAGATTCAAGAGACCCAGTACTTC
few | TRBJ2-7 | TRBV6-1 | . | CASSEAWQFEQYF | TGTGCCAGCAGTGAAGCATGGCAGTTCGAGCAGTACTTC
. | TRBJ2-3 | TRBV12-5 | TRBD1 | CASGPDRETQYF | TGTGCTAGTGGCCCGGACAGGGAGACGCAGTATTTT
. | TRBJ1-3 | TRBV5-1 | TRBD1 | CASSLGQGAGNTIYF | TGCGCCAGCAGCTTGGGACAGGGGGCTGGAAACACCATATATTTT
. | TRBJ2-1 | TRBV4-1 | . | CASSQGNNEQFF | TGCGCCAGCAGCCAAGGTAACAATGAGCAGTTCTTC
. | TRBJ1-2 | TRBV6-6 | TRBD1 | CASTGTGVSYGYTF | TGTGCCAGCACCGGGACAGGGGTTTCCTATGGCTACACCTTC
. | TRBJ1-4 | TRBV5-1 | TRBD1 | CASSLTGGKENEKLFF | TGCGCCAGCAGCTTAACAGGGGGCAAGGAAAATGAAAAACTGTTTTTT